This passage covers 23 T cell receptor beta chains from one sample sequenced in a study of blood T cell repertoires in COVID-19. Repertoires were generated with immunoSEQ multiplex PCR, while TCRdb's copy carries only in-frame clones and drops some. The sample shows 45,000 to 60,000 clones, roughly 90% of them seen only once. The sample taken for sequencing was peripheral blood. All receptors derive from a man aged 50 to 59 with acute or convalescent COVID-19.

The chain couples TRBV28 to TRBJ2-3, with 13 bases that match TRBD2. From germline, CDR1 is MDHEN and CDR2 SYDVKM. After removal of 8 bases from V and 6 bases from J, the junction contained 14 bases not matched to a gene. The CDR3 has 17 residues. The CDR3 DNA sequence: TGTGCCAGCGGGAGAGGGACTAGCGGGGTAGAGGCCGATACGCAGTATTTT. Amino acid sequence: CASGRGTSGVEADTQYF. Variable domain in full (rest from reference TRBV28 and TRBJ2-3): DVKVTQSSRYLVKRTGEKVFLECVQDMDHENMFWYRQDPGLGLRLIYFSYDVKMKEKGDIPEGYSVSREKKERFSLILESASTNQTSMYLCASGRGTSGVEADTQYFGPGTRLTVL.

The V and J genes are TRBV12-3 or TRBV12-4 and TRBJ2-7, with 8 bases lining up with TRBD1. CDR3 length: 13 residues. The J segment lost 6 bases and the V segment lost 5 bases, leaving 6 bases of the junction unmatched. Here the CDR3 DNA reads TGTGCCAGCAGTCTACGAGGGACAGGCGAGCAGTACTTC. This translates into CASSLRGTGEQYF.

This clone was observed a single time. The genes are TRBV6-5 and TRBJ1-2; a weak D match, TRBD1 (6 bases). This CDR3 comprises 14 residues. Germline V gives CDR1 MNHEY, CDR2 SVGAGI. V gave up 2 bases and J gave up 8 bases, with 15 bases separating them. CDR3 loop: CASSYAPGTSGYTF. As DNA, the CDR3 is TGTGCCAGCAGTTACGCACCCGGGACAAGCGGCTACACCTTC.

The CDR3 here is CASSPQRGGEKLFF. DNA for the CDR3: TGTGCCAGCTCACCCCAACGGGGTGGTGAAAAACTGTTTTTT. This chain joins TRBV18 and TRBJ1-4; D is unresolved. Trimming took 3 bases from V and 7 from J, leaving 12 bases between them. From germline, CDR1 is KGHSH and CDR2 LQKENI. This CDR3 is 14 amino acids long.

This chain's CDR3 is CASSRMTGGTYEQYF. CDR3 nucleotides: TGTGCCAGCAGCCGGATGACAGGGGGAACCTACGAGCAGTACTTC. This chain links TRBV11-1 with TRBJ2-7, with TRBD1 identical over 9 bases. Unmatched junction bases numbered 7, after V lost 5 bases and J lost 2 bases. The CDR3 is made up of 15 amino acids. CDR1 SGHAT and CDR2 FQDESV come from the germline V gene (reference sequence).

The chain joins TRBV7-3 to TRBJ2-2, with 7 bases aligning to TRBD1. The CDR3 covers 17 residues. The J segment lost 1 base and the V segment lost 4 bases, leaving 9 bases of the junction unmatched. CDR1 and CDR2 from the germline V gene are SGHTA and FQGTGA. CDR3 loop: CASSSPWGTENTGELFF. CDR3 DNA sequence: TGTGCCAGCAGCTCCCCTTGGGGGACAGAGAACACCGGGGAGCTGTTTTTT.

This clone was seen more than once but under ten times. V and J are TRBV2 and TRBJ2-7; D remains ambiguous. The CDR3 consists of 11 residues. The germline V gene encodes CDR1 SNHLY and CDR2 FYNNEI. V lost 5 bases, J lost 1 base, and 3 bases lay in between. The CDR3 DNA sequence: TGTGCCAGCAGTTCTTCCTACGAGCAGTACTTC. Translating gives CASSSSYEQYF.

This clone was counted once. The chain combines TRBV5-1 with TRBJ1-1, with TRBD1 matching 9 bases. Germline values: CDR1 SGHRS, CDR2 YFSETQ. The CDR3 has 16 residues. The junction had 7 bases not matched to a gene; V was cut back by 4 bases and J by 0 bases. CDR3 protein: CASSPGTGKMNTEAFF. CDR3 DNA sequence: TGCGCCAGCAGCCCCGGGACAGGGAAAATGAACACTGAAGCTTTCTTT.

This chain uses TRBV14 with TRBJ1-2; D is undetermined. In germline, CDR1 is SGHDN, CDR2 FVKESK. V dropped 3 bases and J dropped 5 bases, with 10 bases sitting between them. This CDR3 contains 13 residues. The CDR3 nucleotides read TGTGCCAGCAGCCAGGTCCGGACTTATGGCTACACCTTC. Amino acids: CASSQVRTYGYTF.

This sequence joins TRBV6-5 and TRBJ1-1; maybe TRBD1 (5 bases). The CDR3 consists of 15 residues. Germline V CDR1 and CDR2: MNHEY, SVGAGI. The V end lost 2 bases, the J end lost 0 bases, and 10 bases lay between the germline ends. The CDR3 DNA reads TGTGCCAGCAGTTACAGGGGTTTTATGAACACTGAAGCTTTCTTT. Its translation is CASSYRGFMNTEAFF.

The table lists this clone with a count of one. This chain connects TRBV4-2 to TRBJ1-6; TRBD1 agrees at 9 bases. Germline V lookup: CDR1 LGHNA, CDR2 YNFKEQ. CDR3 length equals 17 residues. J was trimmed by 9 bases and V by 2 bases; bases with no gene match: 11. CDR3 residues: CASSQNLQGAGGSPLHF. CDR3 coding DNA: TGTGCCAGCAGCCAAAACCTACAGGGGGCCGGGGGTTCACCCCTCCACTTT.

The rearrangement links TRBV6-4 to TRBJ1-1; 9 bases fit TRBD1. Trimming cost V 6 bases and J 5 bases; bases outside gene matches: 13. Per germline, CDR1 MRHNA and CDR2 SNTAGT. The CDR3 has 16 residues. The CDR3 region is CASRANRGQRTTEAFF. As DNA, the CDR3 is TGTGCCAGCAGAGCAAACAGGGGGCAAAGGACGACTGAAGCTTTCTTT.

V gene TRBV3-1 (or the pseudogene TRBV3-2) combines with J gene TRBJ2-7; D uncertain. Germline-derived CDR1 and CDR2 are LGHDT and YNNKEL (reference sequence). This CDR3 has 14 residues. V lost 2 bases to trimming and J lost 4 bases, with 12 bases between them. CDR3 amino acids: CASSQLAKFYEQYF. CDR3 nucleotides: TGTGCCAGCAGCCAACTTGCGAAGTTTTACGAGCAGTACTTC.

DNA for the CDR3: TGTGCCAGCAGGTTACAGGAGACAAATAATTCACCCCTCCACTTT. This sequence encodes CASRLQETNNSPLHF. J is TRBJ1-6 and V is TRBV6-5, with a tentative D call TRBD1 (5 bases). The germline CDR1 and CDR2 sequences are MNHEY and SVGAGI. Trimming cost V 6 bases and J 5 bases, with 14 bases left between them. The CDR3 length is 15 residues.

The CDR3: CASSASNGGYEQYF. The CDR3 bases are TGTGCCAGCTCAGCAAGTAACGGGGGCTACGAGCAGTACTTC. The chain recombines TRBV13 with TRBJ2-7; D is possibly TRBD2 (6 bases). There are 14 residues in the CDR3. V was shortened by 8 bases and J by 3 bases, with 17 bases between the two germline ends. In germline, CDR1 is PRHDT, CDR2 FYEKMQ (reference sequence). The entire variable domain, with the rest obtained from reference TRBV13 and TRBJ2-7, is as follows: AAGVIQSPRHLIKEKRETATLKCYPIPRHDTVYWYQQGPGQDPQFLISFYEKMQSDKGSIPDRFSAQQFSDYHSELNMSSLELGDSALYFCASSASNGGYEQYFGPGTRLTVT.

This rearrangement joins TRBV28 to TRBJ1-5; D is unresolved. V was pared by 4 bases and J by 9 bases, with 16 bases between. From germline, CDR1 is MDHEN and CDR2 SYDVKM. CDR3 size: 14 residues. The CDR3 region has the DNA TGTGCCAGCAGTTCGCAGGTGGGAGGACGGCCCCAGCATTTT. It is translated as CASSSQVGGRPQHF.

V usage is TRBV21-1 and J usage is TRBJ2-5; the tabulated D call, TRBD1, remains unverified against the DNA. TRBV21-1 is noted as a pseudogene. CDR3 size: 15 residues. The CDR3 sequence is CASRRKRQPGETQYF. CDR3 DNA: TGTGCCAGCAGGAGAAAGCGACAGCCAGGAGAGACCCAGTACTTC.

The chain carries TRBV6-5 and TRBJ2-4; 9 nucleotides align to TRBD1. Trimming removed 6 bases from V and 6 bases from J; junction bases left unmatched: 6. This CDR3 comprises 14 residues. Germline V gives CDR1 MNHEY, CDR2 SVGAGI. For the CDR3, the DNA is TGTGCCAGCAGGGGACAGGGCAGGGGAAACATTCAGTACTTC. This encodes CASRGQGRGNIQYF.

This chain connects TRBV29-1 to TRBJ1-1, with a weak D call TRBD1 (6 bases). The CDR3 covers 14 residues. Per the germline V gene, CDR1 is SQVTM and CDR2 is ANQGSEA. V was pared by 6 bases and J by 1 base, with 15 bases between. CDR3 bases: TGCAGCGTATCCTCGGGACATAAGAACACTGAAGCTTTCTTT. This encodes CSVSSGHKNTEAFF.

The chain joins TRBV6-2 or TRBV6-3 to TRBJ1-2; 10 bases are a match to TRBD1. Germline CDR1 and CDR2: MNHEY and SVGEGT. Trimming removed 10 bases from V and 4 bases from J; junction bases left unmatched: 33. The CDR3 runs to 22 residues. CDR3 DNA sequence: TGTGCCACCCGCCCCACCGCCGACGTACCCGGGACAGGGGATAGGTTGAGCTATGGCTACACCTTC. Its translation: CATRPTADVPGTGDRLSYGYTF.

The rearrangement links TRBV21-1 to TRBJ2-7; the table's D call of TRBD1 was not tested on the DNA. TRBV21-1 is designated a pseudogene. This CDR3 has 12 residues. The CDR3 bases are TGTGCCAGCAGCGGCAGGGTCTACGAGCAGTACTTC. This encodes CASSGRVYEQYF.

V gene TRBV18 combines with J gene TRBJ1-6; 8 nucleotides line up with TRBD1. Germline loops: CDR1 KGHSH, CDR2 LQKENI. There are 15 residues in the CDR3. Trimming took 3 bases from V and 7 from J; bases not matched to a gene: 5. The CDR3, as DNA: TGTGCCAGCTCACCTGGACAGGGAGTGAATTCACCCCTCCACTTT. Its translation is CASSPGQGVNSPLHF.

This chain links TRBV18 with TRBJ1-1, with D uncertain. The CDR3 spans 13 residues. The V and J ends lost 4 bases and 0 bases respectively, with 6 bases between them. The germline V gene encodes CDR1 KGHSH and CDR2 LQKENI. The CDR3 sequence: CASSRDMNTEAFF. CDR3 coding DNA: TGTGCCAGCTCACGAGATATGAACACTGAAGCTTTCTTT.